The subject of this entry is one TCR beta chain. This sample stems from a study of blood T cell repertoires in COVID-19. Looking at the study overall: Acute and convalescent COVID-19 specimens originated in the United States, Italy and Spain. PBMCs, B-cell-depleted T cells, or T cells were the source of the cDNA or gDNA that made up the material.

V dropped 6 bases and J dropped 8; count of bases not matched to a gene: 8. The V gene's germline CDR1 is MNHNY and CDR2 SVGAGI (reference sequence). The CDR3 covers 15 residues. Original handling: Nucleated cell number was recorded as an estimate derived from reference gene primer amplification. The table came from immunoSEQ multiplex PCR; TCRdb's copy has only in-frame clones and leaves some out. The V and J calls and the clone size are those of that table, but D and trimming were determined from the DNA. The table records around 170,000 clones, 88% of them present only once. Sequencing used peripheral blood. V gene TRBV6-6 combines with J gene TRBJ1-6; 9 nucleotides align to TRBD1. This TCR came from a man between 60 and 75 years old with acute or convalescent COVID-19. The CDR3 spells CASSLIQGADSPLHF. The CDR3 nucleotides read TGTGCCAGCAGCCTCATACAGGGGGCGGATTCACCCCTCCACTTT.